This T cell receptor (beta chain) derives from a study of blood T cells in healthy people across ages. CDR3 size: 15 residues. Looked up from germline, CDR1 is MGHRA and CDR2 is YSYEKL. The ends were cut back, 1 base at V and 2 bases at J, with 11 bases in the middle. This clonotype was counted between two and nine times. The authors drew 8 to 10 milliliters of peripheral blood from each donor. Primers used in a second PCR of roughly 6 to 11 cycles were a sample-barcoded 5' primer and a J-beta primer mix. MiXCR was run by TCRdb on the 5' RACE reads, yielding one entry per CDR3 protein. The table has 950,000 to 1,200,000 distinct CDR3 sequences, around two fifths seen once.

Sequencing was performed on blood. This clonotype originated in a man aged 18 to 30 in good health. The chain links TRBV4-1 to TRBJ1-2; D gene unclear. DNA for the CDR3: TGCGCCAGCAGCCAAGTCAGTCCGAAAAACTATGGCTACACCTTC. Translation gives CASSQVSPKNYGYTF.